Listed here are 11 T cell receptor beta chains from one sample, sequenced in a study of patients and donors after allogeneic stem cell transplantation. TCRdb re-called the RT-PCR reads with MiXCR, one entry per CDR3 protein. The sample yields about a million distinct CDR3 sequences, under 20% seen once. Sequenced material: blood, either unsorted or a sorted T cell fraction (not recorded which). The receptors originated from a human donor who was either an allogeneic HSCT recipient or a stem cell or donor lymphocyte infusion donor (not recorded which). It is not recorded whose cells these are; they may come from a transplant donor.

This sequence joins TRBV6-2 or TRBV6-3 and TRBJ2-7, with TRBD1 matching over 7 bases. The ends lost 6 bases at V and 2 bases at J; junction bases unmatched: 10. The CDR3 loop spans 15 amino acids. Germline V gene lookup returns CDR1 MNHEY and CDR2 SVGEGT. CDR3 sequence reads: CASSIAGTVPYEQYF. DNA of the CDR3: TGTGCCAGCAGCATAGCCGGGACAGTGCCCTACGAGCAGTACTTC.

The gene calls are TRBV15 and TRBJ1-3; 9 bases are shared with TRBD1. Germline trimming cut 5 bases from V and 0 bases from J; bases unmatched to any gene: 2. CDR3 length equals 15 residues. Germline CDR1 LNHNV, CDR2 YYDKDF (reference sequence). The CDR3 protein is CATSQDRGSGNTIYF. The CDR3 DNA reads as TGTGCCACCAGCCAGGACAGGGGCTCTGGAAACACCATATATTTT.

This chain links TRBV6-1 with TRBJ1-2, with a tentative D call TRBD1 (5 bases). Looked up from germline, CDR1 is MNHNS and CDR2 is SASEGT. The CDR3 has 14 residues. Trimming cost V 7 bases and J 4 bases, with 16 bases left between them. The DNA for the CDR3 is TGTGCCAGCACTAGACCGGGACGGGTCTATGGCTACACCTTC. It is translated as CASTRPGRVYGYTF.

This clonotype was recorded a few times. The chain combines TRBV10-3 with TRBJ2-1, with 9 bases identical to TRBD2. The ends lost 2 bases at V and 5 bases at J; junction bases unmatched: 10. Per the germline V gene, CDR1 is ENHRY and CDR2 is SYGVKD. The CDR3 has 17 residues. The CDR3 is CAISEPIIAGVNNEQFF. For the CDR3, the DNA is TGTGCCATCAGTGAGCCCATAATAGCGGGGGTCAACAATGAGCAGTTCTTC.

The chain carries TRBV30 and TRBJ2-7; tentatively, D is TRBD2 (5 bases). CDR1 is GTSNPN, CDR2 SVGIG, per germline (reference sequence). Trimming removed 1 base at V and 1 base at J, with 11 bases between. The CDR3 has 14 amino acids. Here the CDR3 reads CAWSGRVVSYEQYF. The CDR3 bases are TGTGCCTGGAGTGGGCGGGTAGTGTCCTACGAGCAGTACTTC. The whole variable domain, filled in from reference TRBV30 and TRBJ2-7, reads SQTIHQWPATLVQPVGSPLSLECTVEGTSNPNLYWYRQAAGRGLQLLFYSVGIGQISSEVPQNLSASRPQDRQFILSSKKLLLSDSGFYLCAWSGRVVSYEQYFGPGTRLTVT.

The rearrangement uses TRBV5-1 and TRBJ2-2, with D perhaps assigned TRBD1 or TRBD2 (7 bases each). From germline, CDR1 is SGHRS and CDR2 YFSETQ. V was pared by 5 bases and J by 3 bases, with 20 bases between. The CDR3 is made up of 17 amino acids. The CDR3 reads CASSMGGGRQYTGELFF. CDR3 bases: TGCGCCAGCAGTATGGGAGGGGGCAGACAGTACACCGGGGAGCTGTTTTTT.

The V and J genes are TRBV2 and TRBJ2-3, with a possible D match to TRBD2 (5 bases). CDR3 length: 17 residues. In germline, CDR1 is SNHLY, CDR2 FYNNEI. V lost 7 bases and J lost 0, with 20 bases in between. CDR3 in DNA: TGTGCCAGCACCCAAAGAGGGTTAGTAGAAAGCACAGATACGCAGTATTTT. Protein: CASTQRGLVESTDTQYF.

There are a few counts of this clonotype. The rearrangement uses TRBV7-8 and TRBJ2-5; D unresolved. CDR1 and CDR2 from the germline V gene are SGHVS and FQNEAQ. The CDR3 extends over 17 amino acids. V was cut by 0 bases and J by 5 bases, with 19 bases left in between. CDR3 coding DNA: TGTGCCAGCAGCTTAGCGATTTTCCGGGCCGTTGAGGAGACCCAGTACTTC. Translating gives CASSLAIFRAVEETQYF.

V usage is TRBV19 and J usage is TRBJ2-2, with D uncertain. Germline V gene data show CDR1 as LNHDA and CDR2 as SQIVND (reference sequence). Trimming pared 2 bases from V and 0 bases from J, leaving 4 bases between. CDR3 size: 14 residues. CDR3 nucleotides: TGTGCCAGTAGTATAAGGGCGAACACCGGGGAGCTGTTTTTT. Translating gives CASSIRANTGELFF.

V and J are TRBV5-1 and TRBJ2-1, with TRBD2 matching over 8 bases. This CDR3 comprises 15 residues. V lost 5 bases, J lost 3 bases, and 7 bases stayed unmatched. CDR1 SGHRS and CDR2 YFSETQ come from the germline V gene. CDR3 amino acids: CASRQAGAFYNEQFF. The CDR3 DNA reads TGCGCCAGCAGGCAAGCGGGAGCTTTCTACAATGAGCAGTTCTTC.

The chain is built from TRBV4-1 and TRBJ2-3; 12 nucleotides line up with TRBD1. The V and J ends lost 6 bases and 1 base, in that order; junction bases with no gene match: 11. CDR3 size: 18 residues. Germline values: CDR1 MGHRA, CDR2 YSYEKL. CDR3 in amino acids: CASRFGTGGGSGTDTQYF. The CDR3 coding sequence is TGCGCCAGCAGATTCGGGACAGGGGGCGGATCCGGCACAGATACGCAGTATTTT.